The rows below give T cell receptor beta chains drawn from one sample of a study of healthy donors' naive CD4 and CD8 T cells. TCRdb called the reads again in MiXCR, with one record for every CDR3 protein. The sample has about 180,000 distinct CDR3 sequences, over 60% seen once. Sequencing was done on a sample of naive CD4+ and CD8+ T cells sorted from blood, pooled from several donors. The receptors stem from a pool of human donors in good health; the sample pools cells from several healthy donors. Each CDR3 is given with its conserved first and last residue. Each record gives: V gene, J gene, D gene, CDR3 length, CDR3 protein. A D gene is named only where the DNA matches it firmly.

>TRBV29-1|TRBJ2-5|NA|12
CSVRGVQETQYF
>TRBV4-3|TRBJ1-2|NA|14
CASSPYRGGYGYTF
>TRBV20-1|TRBJ1-2|NA|12
CSARSADYGYTF
>TRBV30|TRBJ2-6|NA|18
CAWSVERVAISGANVLTF
>TRBV19|TRBJ1-5|TRBD1|16
CASILGDRVNNQPQHF
>TRBV11-2|TRBJ2-7|TRBD1|14
CASSSTGTGIEQYF
>TRBV6-5|TRBJ2-7|NA|13
CASSLGPWDEQYF
>TRBV20-1|TRBJ2-7|NA|13
CSATWEPTYEQYF
>TRBV15|TRBJ1-6|NA|15
CATSSAGPNNSPLHF
>TRBV6-4|TRBJ2-7|NA|14
CAISGGTDTYEQYF
>TRBV5-1|TRBJ2-1|NA|14
CASSLAQSLNEQFF
>TRBV11-1|TRBJ2-5|NA|14
CASSRFPGLETQYF
>TRBV30|TRBJ2-3|NA|15
CAWSSEAALTDTQYF
>TRBV29-1|TRBJ2-4|NA|14
CSVSPGLAKNIQYF
>TRBV6-2/TRBV6-3|TRBJ2-3|TRBD2|17
CASSPRLAGAHTDTQYF
>TRBV30|TRBJ1-2|NA|13
CAWSVFLGDGYTF
>TRBV29-1|TRBJ1-3|NA|11
CSVQEGNTIYF
>TRBV6-2/TRBV6-3|TRBJ2-1|TRBD2|19
CASSYARRFSGRAVNEQFF
>TRBV10-3|TRBJ2-4|TRBD1|12
CAIKGQGNIQYF
>TRBV18|TRBJ1-1|NA|14
CASSPPTGSAEAFF
>TRBV12-3/TRBV12-4|TRBJ2-1|NA|15
CASTLVSTNYNEQFF
>TRBV30|TRBJ1-1|TRBD1|15
CAWKPTDRAVTEAFF
>TRBV6-6|TRBJ2-1|TRBD2|13
CASSSSGTNEQFF
>TRBV5-4|TRBJ2-1|NA|16
CASSLGLPSSYNEQFF
>TRBV5-1|TRBJ1-2|NA|12
CASSLDYGGYTF
>TRBV5-1|TRBJ1-1|NA|14
CASSLEEGFTEAFF
>TRBV5-4|TRBJ2-5|TRBD2|17
CASSSGLGPLYQETQYF
>TRBV29-1|TRBJ1-1|NA|12
CSVISANTEAFF
>TRBV29-1|TRBJ2-3|NA|14
CSVAQGLSTDTQYF
>TRBV19|TRBJ2-5|NA|13
CASSIGSQETQYF
>TRBV19|TRBJ2-1|TRBD1|15
CASSIAGQGANEQFF
>TRBV29-1|TRBJ1-1|TRBD1|12
CSIFRGSTEAFF
>TRBV6-2/TRBV6-3|TRBJ2-7|TRBD1|13
CASRFEGANEQYF
>TRBV19|TRBJ2-5|NA|17
CASPSMSPSWLPETQYF
>TRBV24-1|TRBJ2-1|NA|15
CATSDPGSSYNEQFF
>TRBV6-6|TRBJ1-1|NA|12
CTSSYSNYEAFF
>TRBV29-1|TRBJ2-7|NA|12
CSVESQGGEQYF
>TRBV10-3|TRBJ2-5|NA|9
CAKQETQYF
>TRBV6-2/TRBV6-3|TRBJ1-2|NA|15
CASSLDRKANYGYTF
>TRBV28|TRBJ2-7|NA|13
CASSPGRSYEQYF
>TRBV6-5|TRBJ1-1|NA|14
CASSRPGMNTEAFF
>TRBV27|TRBJ1-3|TRBD1|14
CASTSDRDGNTIYF
>TRBV6-5|TRBJ1-1|TRBD1|17
CASVPTGLGWWSTEAFF
>TRBV19|TRBJ2-7|NA|11
CASGRWNEQYF
>TRBV12-3/TRBV12-4|TRBJ2-1|TRBD1|17
CASSRNSGTGVHNEQFF
>TRBV29-1|TRBJ2-5|TRBD2|13
CSVELGEGETQYF
>TRBV29-1|TRBJ2-7|NA|12
CSVEGHSYEQYF
>TRBV6-5|TRBJ1-6|NA|17
CASSYSMLRESPAPLHF
>TRBV11-2|TRBJ2-1|NA|14
CASSFGGGGNEQFF
>TRBV5-5|TRBJ2-1|NA|15
CASSLEQTGNNEQFF
>TRBV10-3|TRBJ2-1|NA|12
CAISGRGDEQFF
>TRBV12-3/TRBV12-4|TRBJ2-5|NA|14
CASSGSSGVGTQYF
>TRBV29-1|TRBJ2-7|TRBD1|15
CSVSPRQGAHSEQYF
>TRBV29-1|TRBJ2-3|NA|12
CSVPRSTDTQYF